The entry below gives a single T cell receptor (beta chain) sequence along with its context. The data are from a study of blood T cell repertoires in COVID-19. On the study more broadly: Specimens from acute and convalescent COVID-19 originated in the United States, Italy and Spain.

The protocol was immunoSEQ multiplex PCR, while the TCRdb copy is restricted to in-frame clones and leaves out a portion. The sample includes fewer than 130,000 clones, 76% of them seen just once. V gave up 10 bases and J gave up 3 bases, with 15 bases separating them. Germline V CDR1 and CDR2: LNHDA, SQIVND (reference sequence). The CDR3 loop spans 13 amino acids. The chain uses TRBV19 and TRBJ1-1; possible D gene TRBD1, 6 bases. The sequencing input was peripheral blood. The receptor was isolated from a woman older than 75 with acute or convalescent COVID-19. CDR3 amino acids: CATRGALDTEAFF. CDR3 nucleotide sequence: TGTGCCACCCGGGGGGCGCTCGACACTGAAGCTTTCTTT.